This record looks at one T cell receptor beta chain sequence and its context. CDR1 is WSHSY, CDR2 SAAADI, per germline. The CDR3 extends over 16 amino acids. Losses at the gene ends were 2 bases for V and 2 bases for J; bases not matched to a gene: 6. The record originates from a study of blood T cells in healthy people across ages. The wider study: In model experiments, template switching was able to capture about one barcoded beta molecule for every two T cells that were present.

Next came a second PCR, run for about 6 to 11 cycles, which used a sample-barcoded 5' primer along with a J-beta primer mix. Using its own MiXCR run on the 5' RACE reads, TCRdb lists one record per CDR3 protein. The table lists around 650,000 distinct CDR3 sequences, 40% to 50% of them singletons. Donation came from healthy Caucasian individuals in Russia who were aged about 6 to 90. In each sample, at least 7 million PBMCs were isolated. The chain has TRBV10-2 and TRBJ2-1, with 7 bases fitting TRBD1. The source is a man older than 75 in good health. Source material: blood. CDR3 DNA sequence: TGCGCCAGCAGTGAGGACAGGGTTTTAACCTACAATGAGCAGTTCTTC. Its translation is CASSEDRVLTYNEQFF.